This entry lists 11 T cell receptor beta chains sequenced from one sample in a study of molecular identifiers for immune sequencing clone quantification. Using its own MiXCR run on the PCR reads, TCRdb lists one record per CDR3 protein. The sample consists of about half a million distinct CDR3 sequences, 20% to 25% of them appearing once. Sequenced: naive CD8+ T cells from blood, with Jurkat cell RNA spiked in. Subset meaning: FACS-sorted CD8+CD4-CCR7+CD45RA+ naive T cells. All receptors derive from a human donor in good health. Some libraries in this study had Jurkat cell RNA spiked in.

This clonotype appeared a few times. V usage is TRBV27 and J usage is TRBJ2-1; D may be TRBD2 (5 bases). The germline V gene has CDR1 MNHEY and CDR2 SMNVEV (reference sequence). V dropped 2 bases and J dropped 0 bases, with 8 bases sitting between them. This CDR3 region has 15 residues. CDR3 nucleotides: TGTGCCAGCAGTTTAGTAGCGACCTCCTACAATGAGCAGTTCTTC. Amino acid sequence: CASSLVATSYNEQFF.

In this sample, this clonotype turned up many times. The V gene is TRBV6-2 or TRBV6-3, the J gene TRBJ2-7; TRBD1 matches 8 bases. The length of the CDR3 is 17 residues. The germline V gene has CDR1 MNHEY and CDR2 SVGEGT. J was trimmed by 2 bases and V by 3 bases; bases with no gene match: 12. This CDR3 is CASSYESDRGTTYEQYF. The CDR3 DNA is TGTGCCAGCAGTTATGAATCCGACAGGGGCACGACCTACGAGCAGTACTTC.

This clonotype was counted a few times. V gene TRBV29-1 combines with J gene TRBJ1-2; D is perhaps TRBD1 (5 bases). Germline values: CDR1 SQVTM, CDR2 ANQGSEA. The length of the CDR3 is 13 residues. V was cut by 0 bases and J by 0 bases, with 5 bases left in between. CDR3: CSVEETANYGYTF. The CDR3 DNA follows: TGCAGCGTTGAAGAGACAGCTAACTATGGCTACACCTTC.

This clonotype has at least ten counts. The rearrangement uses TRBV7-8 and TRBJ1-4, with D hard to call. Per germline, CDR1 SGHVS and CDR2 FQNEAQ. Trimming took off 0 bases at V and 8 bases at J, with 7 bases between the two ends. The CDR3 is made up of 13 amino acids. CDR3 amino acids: CASSLAEQEKLFF. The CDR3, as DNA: TGTGCCAGCAGCTTAGCGGAACAAGAAAAACTGTTTTTT.

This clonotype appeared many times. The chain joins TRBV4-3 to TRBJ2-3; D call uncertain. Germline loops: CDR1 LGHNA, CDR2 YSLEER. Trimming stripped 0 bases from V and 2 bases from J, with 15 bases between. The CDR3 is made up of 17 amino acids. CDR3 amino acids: CASSQDSTQLPTDTQYF. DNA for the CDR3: TGCGCCAGCAGCCAAGATTCCACCCAACTACCCACAGATACGCAGTATTTT.

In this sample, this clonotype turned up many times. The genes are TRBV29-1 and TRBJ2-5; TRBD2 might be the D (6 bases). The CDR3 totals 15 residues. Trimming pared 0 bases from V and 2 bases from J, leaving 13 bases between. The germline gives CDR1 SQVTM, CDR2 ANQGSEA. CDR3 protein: CSVEDGGSLQETQYF. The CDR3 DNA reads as TGCAGCGTTGAAGATGGGGGGTCTCTTCAAGAGACCCAGTACTTC.

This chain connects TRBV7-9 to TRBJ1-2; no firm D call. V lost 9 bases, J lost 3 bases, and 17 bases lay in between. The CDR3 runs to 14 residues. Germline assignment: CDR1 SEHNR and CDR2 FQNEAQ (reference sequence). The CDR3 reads CARSQLVKDYGYTF. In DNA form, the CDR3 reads TGTGCCAGAAGCCAATTGGTGAAGGACTATGGCTACACCTTC.

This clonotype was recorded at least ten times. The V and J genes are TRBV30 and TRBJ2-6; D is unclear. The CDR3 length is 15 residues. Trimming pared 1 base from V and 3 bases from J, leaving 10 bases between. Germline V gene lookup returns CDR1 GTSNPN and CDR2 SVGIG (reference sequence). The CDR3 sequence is CAWSDSGFGANVLTF. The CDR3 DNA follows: TGTGCCTGGAGTGATTCTGGGTTTGGGGCCAACGTCCTGACTTTC. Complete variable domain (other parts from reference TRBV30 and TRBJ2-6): SQTIHQWPATLVQPVGSPLSLECTVEGTSNPNLYWYRQAAGRGLQLLFYSVGIGQISSEVPQNLSASRPQDRQFILSSKKLLLSDSGFYLCAWSDSGFGANVLTFGAGSRLTVL.

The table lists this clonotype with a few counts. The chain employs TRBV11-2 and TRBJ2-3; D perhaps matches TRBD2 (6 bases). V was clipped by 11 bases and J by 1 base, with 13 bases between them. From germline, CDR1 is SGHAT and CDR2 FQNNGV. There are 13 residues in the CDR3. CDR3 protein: CAGARGRTDTQYF. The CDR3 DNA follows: TGTGCCGGCGCGCGGGGCCGCACAGATACGCAGTATTTT.

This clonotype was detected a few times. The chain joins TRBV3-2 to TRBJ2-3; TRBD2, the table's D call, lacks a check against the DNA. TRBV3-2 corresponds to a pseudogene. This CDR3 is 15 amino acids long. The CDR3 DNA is TGTGCCAGCAGCCATCCGGGCCTATACACAGATACGCAGTATTTT. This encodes CASSHPGLYTDTQYF.

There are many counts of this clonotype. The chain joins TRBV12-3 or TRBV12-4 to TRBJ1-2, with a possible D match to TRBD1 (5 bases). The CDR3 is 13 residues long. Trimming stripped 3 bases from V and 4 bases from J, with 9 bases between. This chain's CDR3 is CASSFDRTYGYTF. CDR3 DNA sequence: TGTGCCAGCAGTTTTGACAGAACCTATGGCTACACCTTC.